One and the same sample provided the 27 T cell receptor beta chains below, sequenced in a study of response to subunit inactivated influenza vaccine. In TCRdb, the RT-PCR reads were re-called with MiXCR into one record per CDR3 protein. Here the sample spans about 540,000 distinct CDR3 sequences, roughly a quarter being singletons. The sample was also linked to a second study, of T cells expressing NK-cell markers. That report adds: Beta-chain TCR cDNA was generated via 5'RACE template switching with UMIs.

Sequenced here: CD4+ T cells sorted from PBMCs, sampled 12 days after vaccination. These receptors all come from a man aged 50-60 years who received an inactivated influenza vaccine.

The chain uses TRBV11-2 and TRBJ2-1; 15 bases agree with TRBD2. This CDR3 has 19 amino acids. CDR1 is SGHAT, CDR2 FQNNGV, per germline. The J segment lost 8 bases and the V segment lost 4 bases, leaving 15 bases of the junction unmatched. The CDR3 sequence is CASSSPGTGGTSGRHEQFF. In nucleotides, the CDR3 is TGTGCCAGCAGCTCCCCCGGGACAGGGGGGACTAGCGGGAGGCATGAGCAGTTCTTC.

This clonotype was counted only a few times. The chain combines TRBV7-2 with TRBJ2-1; D unresolved. The CDR3 spans 13 residues. Germline V gives CDR1 SGHTA, CDR2 FQGNSA. Deletions cut 4 bases from V and 7 bases from J, with 11 bases between. The CDR3 is CASSSQSWNEQFF. Written as DNA, the CDR3 is TGTGCCAGCAGCTCCCAGAGTTGGAATGAGCAGTTCTTC.

This clonotype showed up just a few times. This chain links TRBV7-8 with TRBJ1-1, with D uncertain. Trimming stripped 0 bases from V and 0 bases from J, with 11 bases between. From germline, CDR1 is SGHVS and CDR2 FQNEAQ. The CDR3 consists of 16 residues. This chain's CDR3 is CASSLASRTLNTEAFF. CDR3 sequence (DNA): TGTGCCAGCAGCTTAGCGTCCAGGACTTTGAACACTGAAGCTTTCTTT.

There are many counts of this clonotype. In DNA, the CDR3 is TGTGCCTGGAGTCCGGGGGGGGCACTAAGCTACACCTTC. This sequence encodes CAWSPGGALSYTF. The chain couples TRBV30 to TRBJ1-2, with D possibly TRBD1 on 6 matching bases. The V end lost 2 bases, the J end lost 9 bases, and 16 bases lay between the germline ends. Germline CDR1 and CDR2: GTSNPN and SVGIG (reference sequence). This CDR3 comprises 13 residues.

This clonotype was picked up a small number of times. The chain has TRBV9 and TRBJ2-7, with TRBD1 matching over 8 bases. Per germline, CDR1 SGDLS and CDR2 YYNGEE. J gave up 4 bases and V 3 bases, and 12 bases lay outside the gene matches. This CDR3 spans 16 amino acids. The CDR3 DNA reads TGTGCCAGCAGCGCGGACCAACGAACAGGGGGTTACGAGCAGTACTTC. Amino acid sequence: CASSADQRTGGYEQYF.

This clonotype was observed a handful of times. CDR3 bases: TGTGCCAGCAGCGAAACTAGCGGGAGTGGATCGGATACGCAGTATTTT. Amino acids: CASSETSGSGSDTQYF. The rearrangement uses TRBV12-3 or TRBV12-4 and TRBJ2-3; 11 bases fit TRBD2. This CDR3 comprises 16 residues. Unmatched junction bases numbered 11, after V lost 6 bases and J lost 6 bases.

The sample holds a few counts of this clonotype. The genes are TRBV6-1 and TRBJ2-1, with 7 bases matching TRBD2. The CDR3 has 15 residues. In germline, CDR1 is MNHNS, CDR2 SASEGT. Trimming cost V 6 bases and J 6 bases; bases outside gene matches: 11. The CDR3 is CASRAGRVDSNEQFF. The DNA of the CDR3 is TGTGCCAGCAGGGCTGGGAGGGTGGATAGCAATGAGCAGTTCTTC.

This clonotype has a handful of counts. J is TRBJ1-1 and V is TRBV9; D is undetermined. The CDR3 is 14 amino acids. CDR1 is SGDLS and CDR2 is YYNGEE in the germline V gene. Trimming removed 0 bases from V and 1 base from J, with 7 bases in between. CDR3 in amino acids: CASSVVSGNTEAFF. Here the CDR3 DNA reads TGTGCCAGCAGCGTAGTGTCAGGGAACACTGAAGCTTTCTTT.

V gene TRBV3-1 combines with J gene TRBJ2-3; D possibly corresponds to TRBD2 (5 bases). The CDR3 has 19 amino acids. V gave up 0 bases and J gave up 1 base, with 20 bases separating them. Germline CDR1 reads LGHDT; CDR2 reads YNNKEL (reference sequence). The CDR3 DNA is TGTGCCAGCAGCCAAGACCCCGACGTGCTAGCTGGGGGCACAGATACGCAGTATTTT. Amino acid sequence: CASSQDPDVLAGGTDTQYF.

This clonotype was seen more than once but under ten times. V usage is TRBV20-1 and J usage is TRBJ2-1, with D perhaps matching TRBD2 (6 bases). The CDR3 covers 15 residues. Germline V gives CDR1 DFQATT, CDR2 SNEGSKA (reference sequence). Deletions cut 1 base from V and 6 bases from J, with 16 bases between. CDR3 loop: CSARALAGPLNEQFF. The CDR3 DNA follows: TGCAGTGCTAGAGCCCTCGCGGGGCCACTCAATGAGCAGTTCTTC.

In its sample, this clonotype was seen a few times. This chain joins TRBV20-1 and TRBJ2-7; D not resolved. Germline-derived CDR1 and CDR2 are DFQATT and SNEGSKA (reference sequence). The ends were cut back, 4 bases at V and 2 bases at J, with 6 bases in the middle. There are 11 residues in the CDR3. As DNA, the CDR3 is TGCAGTGCTATTGGCACCTACGAGCAGTACTTC. It encodes CSAIGTYEQYF.

This clonotype was detected only a few times. The V and J genes are TRBV12-3 or TRBV12-4 and TRBJ2-1; 15 nucleotides agree with TRBD2. The CDR3 has 16 residues. V gave up 5 bases and J gave up 8 bases; unmatched junction bases: 7. CDR3 coding DNA: TGTGCCAGCAGTCCCCGAAGGACTAGCGGGGGGGATGAGCAGTTCTTC. Translation gives CASSPRRTSGGDEQFF.

This rearrangement joins TRBV20-1 to TRBJ2-7, with 13 bases matching TRBD2. V lost 6 bases and J lost 6; bases outside the gene matches: 5. The CDR3 runs to 13 residues. Germline loops: CDR1 DFQATT, CDR2 SNEGSKA (reference sequence). This CDR3 reads CSALGLAGFEQYF. The DNA for the CDR3 is TGCAGTGCATTGGGACTAGCGGGATTCGAGCAGTACTTC.

The chain employs TRBV3-1 and TRBJ2-3; D unresolved. Germline V CDR1 and CDR2: LGHDT, YNNKEL (reference sequence). V was shortened by 1 base and J by 0 bases, with 11 bases between the two germline ends. The length of the CDR3 is 16 residues. Written as DNA, the CDR3 is TGTGCCAGCAGCCAAGGTGGGCTCCTTAGCACAGATACGCAGTATTTT. Its translation is CASSQGGLLSTDTQYF.

This clonotype showed up just a few times. The rearrangement links TRBV29-1 to TRBJ2-3, with 8 nucleotides matching TRBD2. From germline, CDR1 is SQVTM and CDR2 ANQGSEA. The trim removed 7 bases at V and 0 bases at J, leaving 12 bases unmatched. This CDR3 has 16 residues. The CDR3 bases are TGCAGCGCCCCACCCCGAGCGGGGGTTAGCACAGATACGCAGTATTTT. It encodes CSAPPRAGVSTDTQYF.

This clonotype was seen ten or more times. This chain uses TRBV12-3 or TRBV12-4 with TRBJ2-4; tentatively, D is TRBD2 (6 bases). The CDR3 extends over 12 amino acids. The V and J ends lost 8 bases and 5 bases respectively, with 10 bases between them. The CDR3 protein is CASFGGENIQYF. The CDR3 DNA reads as TGTGCCAGCTTCGGCGGGGAAAACATTCAGTACTTC.

This clonotype occurred a few times. V gene TRBV24-1 combines with J gene TRBJ1-1; tentatively, D is TRBD1 (6 bases). The CDR3 is made up of 13 amino acids. Trimming removed 6 bases at V and 1 base at J, with 8 bases between. Germline V CDR1 and CDR2: KGHDR, SFDVKD. In DNA, the CDR3 is TGTGCCACCAGTCAGACAGGGAACACTGAAGCTTTCTTT. Translated: CATSQTGNTEAFF.

The genes are TRBV7-2 and TRBJ2-1, with 8 bases that match TRBD1. Germline-derived CDR1 and CDR2 are SGHTA and FQGNSA. The length of the CDR3 is 15 residues. Germline trimming cut 7 bases from V and 9 bases from J; bases unmatched to any gene: 14. CDR3 in amino acids: CASTPPDRAGFEQFF. The CDR3 DNA is TGTGCCAGCACCCCACCGGACAGGGCGGGCTTTGAGCAGTTCTTC.

The V gene is TRBV24-1, the J gene TRBJ2-3; either TRBD1 or TRBD2 may supply D (6 bases each). Germline CDR1 is KGHDR and CDR2 is SFDVKD. This CDR3 is built from 13 residues. The CDR3 is CALFGGRTDTQYF. In DNA form, the CDR3 reads TGTGCTCTCTTTGGGGGGCGGACAGATACGCAGTATTTT.

CDR3 sequence: CASSLNGGNTDTQYF. CDR3 sequence (DNA): TGCGCCAGCAGCTTGAACGGAGGAAACACAGATACGCAGTATTTT. The chain combines TRBV5-1 with TRBJ2-3; the D gene is possibly TRBD2 (5 bases). Trimming pared 1 base from V and 2 bases from J, leaving 11 bases between. The CDR3 covers 15 residues. Looked up from germline, CDR1 is SGHRS and CDR2 is YFSETQ.

On this clonotype itself: A much larger clone differs from this one at a single base, so this may be a read error. The chain combines TRBV6-1 with TRBJ2-3; weak D call: TRBD2 (5 bases). This CDR3 region has 14 residues. Germline V lookup: CDR1 MNHNS, CDR2 SASEGT. The ends were cut back, 6 bases at V and 6 bases at J, with 16 bases in the middle. CDR3 residues: CASRKERRRDTQYF. The CDR3 DNA follows: TGTGCCAGCAGAAAGGAGCGGCGTAGGGATACGCAGTATTTT.

This clonotype was observed at least ten times. The J gene is TRBJ1-2, the V gene TRBV29-1, with D possibly matching TRBD1 (5 bases). CDR1 SQVTM and CDR2 ANQGSEA come from the germline V gene. V shed 5 bases and J shed 8 bases, with 18 bases lying between them. This CDR3 region has 13 residues. CDR3 region: CSVLGLGPAGYTF. The CDR3 DNA reads TGCAGCGTTTTGGGACTGGGCCCGGCGGGCTACACCTTC.

The V gene is TRBV7-2, the J gene TRBJ2-1; tentatively, D is TRBD2 (5 bases). Trimming stripped 6 bases from V and 13 bases from J, with 16 bases between. CDR3 size: 12 residues. The germline CDR1 and CDR2 sequences are SGHTA and FQGNSA. The CDR3 loop reads CASSYRDPLQFF. The CDR3, as DNA: TGTGCCAGCAGTTATCGGGATCCACTACAGTTCTTC.

The chain is built from TRBV29-1 and TRBJ2-1; D remains ambiguous. The germline V and J ends were trimmed by 5 bases and 4 bases, with 15 bases remaining between them. Per the germline V gene, CDR1 is SQVTM and CDR2 is ANQGSEA. The CDR3 length is 14 residues. The CDR3 spells CSVQGRATYNEQFF. In DNA, the CDR3 is TGCAGCGTTCAAGGTCGAGCGACTTACAATGAGCAGTTCTTC.

The chain carries TRBV30 and TRBJ1-5; D perhaps matches TRBD1 (5 bases). V was clipped by 6 bases and J by 4 bases, with 10 bases between them. Germline CDR1 reads GTSNPN; CDR2 reads SVGIG (reference sequence). The CDR3 contains 12 residues. CDR3 bases: TGTGCCTGTAGACAGCCTAATCAGCCCCAGCATTTT. The encoded protein is CACRQPNQPQHF.

V usage is TRBV28 and J usage is TRBJ2-3; D tentatively fits TRBD1 or TRBD2 (6 bases each). In germline, CDR1 is MDHEN, CDR2 SYDVKM. V gave up 3 bases and J gave up 1 base, with 11 bases separating them. CDR3 length: 15 amino acids. CDR3 DNA: TGTGCCAGCAGTTTGACGGGGGCCGGCACAGATACGCAGTATTTT. As protein: CASSLTGAGTDTQYF.

This chain connects TRBV20-1 to TRBJ1-6; 9 bases fit TRBD1. The CDR3 consists of 14 residues. Per germline, CDR1 DFQATT and CDR2 SNEGSKA (reference sequence). V was pared by 0 bases and J by 14 bases, with 8 bases of the junction left unmatched. CDR3 sequence reads: CSARDTGGSSSLHF. The CDR3 coding sequence is TGCAGTGCTAGAGATACAGGGGGCTCGTCTTCCCTCCACTTT.